One and the same sample provided the 9 T cell receptor beta chains below, sequenced in a study of blood T cells in healthy people across ages. With a J-beta primer mix and a sample-barcoded 5' primer, a second PCR ran about 7 to 12 cycles. TCRdb itself ran the 5' RACE reads through MiXCR, one entry per CDR3 protein. The data show around 690,000 distinct CDR3 sequences, 58% seen once. What was sequenced was blood. The origin of the receptors is a man between 60 and 75 years old in good health.

J is TRBJ2-7 and V is TRBV14, with D unclear. V lost 0 bases and J 0 bases, leaving 15 bases between the germline ends. Germline V CDR1 and CDR2: SGHDN, FVKESK. The CDR3 spans 17 residues. CDR3 bases: TGTGCCAGCAGCCAAGATTCGGCAGGCCTACCCTCCTACGAGCAGTACTTC. It codes for CASSQDSAGLPSYEQYF.

This clonotype was recorded a few times. V is TRBV5-1 and J is TRBJ1-2; 7 nucleotides match TRBD1. The CDR3 runs 16 residues. Germline loops: CDR1 SGHRS, CDR2 YFSETQ. J gave up 8 bases and V 4 bases, and 17 bases lay outside the gene matches. The CDR3 DNA reads TGCGCCAGCAGCACCAGAGCCGGGACAGACATCTTCGGCTACACCTTC. Protein product: CASSTRAGTDIFGYTF.

The chain recombines TRBV13 with TRBJ2-1, with 9 bases that match TRBD1. CDR1 is PRHDT and CDR2 is FYEKMQ in the germline V gene (reference sequence). The CDR3 spans 15 residues. The trim removed 3 bases at V and 3 bases at J, leaving 3 bases unmatched. The CDR3, as DNA: TGTGCCAGCAGCTTCGGACAGGGGTACTACAATGAGCAGTTCTTC. Its protein is CASSFGQGYYNEQFF.

This chain's CDR3 is CASSQLARGSYEQYF. The CDR3 DNA follows: TGTGCCAGCAGCCAACTAGCGCGGGGCTCCTACGAGCAGTACTTC. The chain has TRBV3-1 and TRBJ2-7; weak D call: TRBD2 (6 bases). The CDR3 runs 15 residues. Deletions cut 2 bases from V and 0 bases from J, with 11 bases between. The germline V gene encodes CDR1 LGHDT and CDR2 YNNKEL (reference sequence).

The chain uses TRBV20-1 and TRBJ2-4; 13 bases map to TRBD2. CDR1 is DFQATT and CDR2 is SNEGSKA in the germline V gene (reference sequence). The length of the CDR3 is 17 residues. The V gene end was trimmed by 6 bases and the J gene end by 0 bases; junction bases not matched to a gene: 8. CDR3 bases: TGCAGTGCCACGGGACTAGCGGGGACCTCAGCCAAAAACATTCAGTACTTC. Translation gives CSATGLAGTSAKNIQYF.

The chain is built from TRBV3-1 and TRBJ1-5; no clear D. Trimming left V 0 bases short and J 7 bases short, with 13 bases between. Germline V gene lookup returns CDR1 LGHDT and CDR2 YNNKEL (reference sequence). CDR3 length equals 15 residues. The CDR3, as DNA: TGTGCCAGCAGCCAAGATCGCGGGAACCGGCAGCCCCAGCATTTT. It yields the protein CASSQDRGNRQPQHF.

This clonotype was seen a handful of times. V gene TRBV28 combines with J gene TRBJ2-5, with D uncertain. Germline-derived CDR1 and CDR2 are MDHEN and SYDVKM. The V gene lost 5 bases and the J gene lost 5 bases, with 15 bases spanning the gap. The CDR3 is 14 residues long. CDR3 sequence reads: CASSPGPSEETQYF. The DNA for the CDR3 is TGTGCCAGCAGTCCCGGGCCGAGCGAGGAGACCCAGTACTTC.

The chain has TRBV7-8 and TRBJ2-3; TRBD2 aligns across 7 bases. Germline CDR1 reads SGHVS; CDR2 reads FQNEAQ. Trimming took 3 bases from V and 9 from J; bases not matched to a gene: 12. This CDR3 has 15 amino acids. The CDR3 sequence is CASSFFGDYSGTQYF. The CDR3 DNA follows: TGTGCCAGCAGCTTTTTCGGGGACTATTCGGGGACGCAGTATTTT.

The gene calls are TRBV7-8 and TRBJ1-6; unclear D gene. Trimming shortened V by 8 bases and J by 7 bases, and 15 bases separated the two germline ends. CDR3 size: 14 residues. The germline CDR1 and CDR2 sequences are SGHVS and FQNEAQ. The CDR3 reads CASPIGRENSPLHF. The CDR3 DNA sequence: TGTGCCAGCCCCATAGGGAGGGAAAATTCACCCCTCCACTTT.